This record covers a single T cell receptor (beta chain). The entry originates in a study of T cells in Graves' hyperthyroidism and ophthalmopathy. V shed 2 bases and J shed 1 base, with 18 bases lying between them. This CDR3 is built from 17 residues. Germline V gives CDR1 MGHDK, CDR2 SYGVNS. The CDR3 regions of TCR beta were amplified from RNA transcripts. RT-PCR in the first round (using the HTBI primer set) targeted the TCR CDR3. TCRdb passed the multiplex PCR reads through MiXCR, listing each CDR3 protein once. The table lists fewer than 550,000 distinct CDR3 sequences, less than 25% of them singletons.

This sequence was found in a woman aged 25-40 years with Graves' ophthalmopathy. The gene calls are TRBV25-1 and TRBJ2-7, with D hard to call. Sample: blood. CDR3 sequence (DNA): TGTGCCAGCAGTGAACACTCTTACCACCCAAAATCCTACGAGCAGTACTTC. Its translation: CASSEHSYHPKSYEQYF.